The 8 T cell receptor beta chains listed next were all sequenced from one sample in a study of T cell changes during pregnancy in multiple sclerosis (dated by TCRdb to the late 2010s). Library generation was performed with the immunoSEQ multiplex PCR assay. Drawn from immuneACCESS, this table holds only the in-frame rearrangements with V and J called that TCRdb kept. Clones are partly lost; checked studies trace under half to an unresolved V gene and leave the rest unexplained. The sample profile shows tens of thousands of clones; 75% to 90% of them were found once. 0.45% to 0.75% of the sample rests with the top ten. The source was CD4+ T cells from peripheral blood mononuclear cells, collected in the first trimester of pregnancy. The receptor source for this set is a female donor with multiple sclerosis, enrolled in a pregnancy study.

This rearrangement joins TRBV30 to TRBJ2-7; TRBD2 matches at 8 bases. The CDR3 totals 14 residues. CDR1 GTSNPN and CDR2 SVGIG come from the germline V gene (reference sequence). V shed 1 base, J shed 4 bases, and the junction held 6 bases outside the gene matches. The DNA of the CDR3 is TGTGCCTGGAGTGAAATAGCGGGACTATACGAGCAGTACTTC. This gives the protein CAWSEIAGLYEQYF.

The rearrangement links TRBV6-5 to TRBJ2-3; 7 nucleotides agree with TRBD1. Germline V gene lookup returns CDR1 MNHEY and CDR2 SVGAGI. The CDR3 is 12 residues long. J lost 11 bases, V lost 6 bases, and 8 bases had no gene match. CDR3: CASRSTGDMQYF. The CDR3 DNA reads as TGTGCCAGCAGATCAACAGGGGACATGCAGTATTTT.

This chain connects TRBV4-1 to TRBJ1-4, with D unclear. CDR3 length: 15 residues. CDR1 is MGHRA, CDR2 YSYEKL, per germline. The germline V and J ends were trimmed by 3 bases and 3 bases, with 11 bases remaining between them. The CDR3 reads CASSHSFGANEKLFF. DNA of the CDR3: TGCGCCAGCAGCCACTCTTTCGGGGCTAATGAAAAACTGTTTTTT.

This clone appeared a few times. V and J are TRBV7-2 and TRBJ2-1; the match to TRBD1 covers 8 bases. J gave up 8 bases and V 5 bases, and 11 bases lay outside the gene matches. Germline V CDR1 and CDR2: SGHTA, FQGNSA. The CDR3 contains 15 residues. CDR3 coding DNA: TGTGCCAGCAGCGGGCGGATTCAGGGGGCCTATGAGCAGTTCTTC. Protein product: CASSGRIQGAYEQFF.

J is TRBJ2-2 and V is TRBV7-8, with TRBD2 identical over 7 bases. The trim removed 4 bases at V and 4 bases at J, leaving 15 bases unmatched. CDR1 is SGHVS, CDR2 FQNEAQ, per germline. The CDR3 loop spans 18 amino acids. In DNA form, the CDR3 reads TGTGCCAGCAGCTGTCGCTCGACTAGCCCGGTAAGCACCGGGGAGCTGTTTTTT. Encoded protein: CASSCRSTSPVSTGELFF.

The chain uses TRBV7-2 and TRBJ2-7, with 16 bases lining up with TRBD2. The CDR3 extends over 15 amino acids. Trimming at V came to 5 bases and at J to 4 bases, leaving 2 bases not matched to a gene. The V gene's germline CDR1 is SGHTA and CDR2 FQGNSA. CDR3 sequence reads: CASSQGLAGGYEQYF. The CDR3, as DNA: TGTGCCAGCAGCCAGGGACTAGCGGGGGGGTACGAGCAGTACTTC.

The table lists this clone with a count of one. A read error may produce the germline difference seen at one junction end. The J gene is TRBJ2-3, the V gene TRBV2; 8 bases line up with TRBD2. CDR3 length: 13 residues. From germline, CDR1 is SNHLY and CDR2 FYNNEI. In DNA form, the CDR3 reads TGTGCCAGCAGTGAAAGCCCCGGGACTAGAAACCCCTTT. It encodes CASSESPGTRNPF.

This clone was recorded once. The chain carries TRBV7-3 and TRBJ2-1; 8 positions match TRBD1. This CDR3 region has 19 residues. The trim removed 7 bases at V and 4 bases at J, leaving 21 bases unmatched. Germline-derived CDR1 and CDR2 are SGHTA and FQGTGA. CDR3 DNA sequence: TGTGCCAGCACCTCTCTAAGGGCAATACAGGGGGTGGGATACAATGAGCAGTTCTTC. Residues: CASTSLRAIQGVGYNEQFF.